The 26 T cell receptor beta chains below all came from one sample that was sequenced in a study of blood T cells in healthy people across ages. A second PCR of 7 to 11 cycles used a sample-barcoded 5' primer and a J-beta primer mix. MiXCR, applied by TCRdb to the 5' RACE reads, yields one record per CDR3 protein. The repertoire holds fewer than 800,000 distinct CDR3 sequences, with 25% as singletons. These data also featured in a second study, about T cells of mothers and their children.

Input material: blood. All receptors come from a boy aged 5-17 years in good health.

The genes are TRBV5-1 and TRBJ2-6, with 7 positions matching TRBD1. This CDR3 contains 18 residues. Germline V lookup: CDR1 SGHRS, CDR2 YFSETQ. V dropped 4 bases and J dropped 0; count of bases not matched to a gene: 10. The CDR3 here is CASSPFGDSRSGANVLTF. CDR3 nucleotides: TGCGCCAGCAGCCCCTTCGGGGACAGCCGCTCTGGGGCCAACGTCCTGACTTTC.

This rearrangement joins TRBV7-9 to TRBJ2-6; 7 bases align to TRBD1. J gave up 3 bases and V 5 bases, and 7 bases lay outside the gene matches. Germline CDR1 reads SEHNR; CDR2 reads FQNEAQ (reference sequence). The CDR3 has 16 amino acids. CDR3 sequence (DNA): TGTGCCAGCAGCGCCCAGACAGGGTATGGGGCCAACGTCCTGACTTTC. Its translation: CASSAQTGYGANVLTF.

A few counts support this clonotype. The CDR3 region is CASSLRGVGQETQYF. CDR3 DNA sequence: TGTGCCAGCAGCTTACGGGGAGTTGGCCAAGAGACCCAGTACTTC. The chain couples TRBV11-3 to TRBJ2-5, with D possibly being TRBD2 (5 bases). The CDR3 has 15 residues. V was trimmed by 2 bases and J by 1 base, leaving 11 bases between them. Germline lookup yields CDR1 SGHNT and CDR2 YENEEA.

On this clonotype: One end of the junction fails to match germline, which may point to a read error. The chain recombines TRBV4-1 with TRBJ2-1; TRBD2 might be the D (6 bases). The CDR3 has 16 amino acids. The germline V gene has CDR1 MGHRA and CDR2 YSYEKL. CDR3: CASSQVEGLYINERFF. CDR3 DNA: TGCGCCAGCAGCCAAGTTGAGGGACTTTACATCAATGAGCGGTTCTTC.

The CDR3 sequence is CASSALDRESEAFF. The CDR3 DNA is TGTGCCAGCAGCGCCCTCGACAGGGAGAGTGAAGCTTTCTTT. This sequence joins TRBV7-3 and TRBJ1-1; TRBD1 matches 7 bases. Germline-derived CDR1 and CDR2 are SGHTA and FQGTGA. The V gene end was trimmed by 5 bases and the J gene end by 7 bases; junction bases not matched to a gene: 10. There are 14 residues in the CDR3.

This clonotype has only a few counts. The V and J genes are TRBV7-9 and TRBJ2-5, with unresolved D. The closer fit of TRBJ2-1 to the DNA end suggests the J call may be wrong. The germline V gene encodes CDR1 SEHNR and CDR2 FQNEAQ (reference sequence). The CDR3 has 14 residues. The CDR3 nucleotides read TGTGCCAGCAGCTTAGTCGCATCAGAAGATGAGCAGTTCTTC. It is translated as CASSLVASEDEQFF.

The chain combines TRBV5-6 with TRBJ2-5; D gene uncertain. The J call is uncertain, as TRBJ2-7 better fits the DNA end. The CDR3 contains 13 residues. CDR1 SGHDT and CDR2 YYEEEE come from the germline V gene. The CDR3 here is CASSLRGEYEQYF. For the CDR3, the DNA is TGTGCCAGCAGCTTACGTGGTGAATACGAGCAGTACTTC.

For this clonotype: The junction shows a germline mismatch at one end, possibly a read error. V is TRBV10-2 and J is TRBJ1-2; D is unclear. There are 12 residues in the CDR3. Germline assignment: CDR1 WSHSY and CDR2 SAAADI. CDR3 residues: CASSDGFTGSDF. CDR3 sequence (DNA): TGCGCCAGCAGTGACGGATTCACCGGTAGTGACTTC.

The chain uses TRBV5-1 and TRBJ2-1; perhaps TRBD2 as D (6 bases). CDR1 and CDR2 (germline): SGHRS, YFSETQ. The CDR3 sequence is 16 residues long. V lost 0 bases, J lost 4 bases, and 14 bases lay in between. CDR3 region: CASSLDGGTDYNEQFF. The CDR3 nucleotides are TGCGCCAGCAGCTTGGATGGCGGGACTGATTACAATGAGCAGTTCTTC. Full variable domain (rest looked up from reference TRBV5-1 and TRBJ2-1): KAGVTQTPRYLIKTRGQQVTLSCSPISGHRSVSWYQQTPGQGLQFLFEYFSETQRNKGNFPGRFSGRQFSNSRSEMNVSTLELGDSALYLCASSLDGGTDYNEQFFGPGTRLTVL.

This clonotype has a single count. The chain joins TRBV24-1 to TRBJ2-5, with 9 bases lining up with TRBD1. The CDR3 totals 15 residues. Trimming removed 2 bases from V and 5 bases from J; junction bases left unmatched: 5. Germline V gene sequence: CDR1 KGHDR, CDR2 SFDVKD. CDR3 sequence (DNA): TGTGCCACCAGTGATTCCCCCGGGACAGGGGAGACCCAGTACTTC. It translates to CATSDSPGTGETQYF.

This rearrangement joins TRBV7-2 to TRBJ1-4; D is perhaps TRBD1 (6 bases). Germline lookup yields CDR1 SGHTA and CDR2 FQGNSA. This CDR3 has 14 residues. V was clipped by 5 bases and J by 4 bases, with 11 bases between them. Written as DNA, the CDR3 is TGTGCCAGCAGCCGTACAGGGCTTAATGAAAAACTGTTTTTT. Translation gives CASSRTGLNEKLFF.

V is TRBV27 and J is TRBJ1-2; D remains ambiguous. V lost 3 bases to trimming and J lost 5 bases, with 7 bases between them. From germline, CDR1 is MNHEY and CDR2 SMNVEV (reference sequence). This CDR3 is 12 amino acids long. For the CDR3, the DNA is TGTGCCAGCAGTTTTGCCGGGTATGGCTACACCTTC. It encodes CASSFAGYGYTF.

A few counts support this clonotype. CDR3 in DNA: TGTGCCAGCAGTTTGTCGGACGGGAGCTCCTACAATGAGCAGTTCTTC. Translation gives CASSLSDGSSYNEQFF. This chain connects TRBV28 to TRBJ2-1, with TRBD2 as a possible D gene (6 bases). The CDR3 is made up of 16 amino acids. From germline, CDR1 is MDHEN and CDR2 SYDVKM. V dropped 3 bases and J dropped 0 bases, with 12 bases sitting between them.

There are a few counts of this clonotype. The chain has TRBV10-1 and TRBJ2-3; 9 nucleotides line up with TRBD2. Germline V gene sequence: CDR1 WNHNN, CDR2 SYGVQD (reference sequence). The CDR3 sequence is 14 residues long. V lost 7 bases and J lost 3; bases outside the gene matches: 5. CDR3 sequence reads: CASIGGRGTDTQYF. CDR3 in DNA: TGCGCCAGCATTGGCGGGAGGGGGACAGATACGCAGTATTTT.

The CDR3 protein is CSVGDGVGVRDEQYF. The CDR3 nucleotides are TGCAGCGTTGGGGACGGGGTAGGGGTGAGGGACGAGCAGTACTTC. The chain recombines TRBV29-1 with TRBJ2-7; perhaps D is TRBD1 or TRBD2 (5 bases each). CDR3 length: 15 amino acids. CDR1 and CDR2 (germline): SQVTM, ANQGSEA. Trimming took off 4 bases at V and 5 bases at J, with 21 bases between the two ends.

There are a few counts of this clonotype. V gene TRBV7-8 combines with J gene TRBJ2-1, with TRBD1 matching over 10 bases. The end of the DNA fits TRBJ2-5 better, so the J call may be wrong. CDR3 length: 16 amino acids. Germline CDR1 reads SGHVS; CDR2 reads FQNEAQ. CDR3 sequence (DNA): TGTGCCAGCAGCTTACCGAGGGACAGGGGATTTGAGACCCAGTACTTC. Encoded protein: CASSLPRDRGFETQYF.

This rearrangement joins TRBV4-1 to TRBJ2-2, with D tentatively TRBD1 (6 bases). With 8 bases removed from V and 4 bases from J, the gap between germline ends came to 14 bases. In germline, CDR1 is MGHRA, CDR2 YSYEKL. The CDR3 has 14 amino acids. CDR3 DNA sequence: TGCGCCAGCGAGGCGCAGGGGCTCACCGGGGAGCTGTTTTTT. Its protein is CASEAQGLTGELFF.

This clonotype was observed a handful of times. The DNA of the CDR3 is TGCGCCAGCAGCCAAGCCGCCTGGACAGGGGGCTTGATCTACGAGCAGTACTTC. It yields the protein CASSQAAWTGGLIYEQYF. V is TRBV4-3 and J is TRBJ2-5; TRBD1 aligns across 11 bases. The J call is uncertain, as TRBJ2-7 better fits the DNA end. CDR1 is LGHNA, CDR2 YSLEER, per germline. The CDR3 runs to 18 residues.

About this clonotype: An end of the junction does not agree with germline; a read error may underlie this. The genes are TRBV12-3 or TRBV12-4 and TRBJ2-3; tentative D call: TRBD2 (5 bases). The CDR3 has 13 residues. The DNA of the CDR3 is TGTGCCAGCAGCACAACGGGATCAGATGCGCAGTATTTT. Residues: CASSTTGSDAQYF.

This chain uses TRBV6-6 with TRBJ1-3; maybe TRBD1 (6 bases). The germline gives CDR1 MNHNY, CDR2 SVGAGI (reference sequence). The CDR3 runs to 14 residues. Trimming removed 7 bases from V and 3 bases from J, with 13 bases in between. Here the CDR3 DNA reads TGTGCCAGCATTCGGGGGGCGGGTGGAAACACCATATATTTT. This sequence encodes CASIRGAGGNTIYF.

V and J are TRBV29-1 and TRBJ2-3, with 7 bases that match TRBD2. Losses at the gene ends were 5 bases for V and 3 bases for J; bases not matched to a gene: 5. CDR1 is SQVTM and CDR2 is ANQGSEA in the germline V gene. There are 13 residues in the CDR3. The CDR3 bases are TGCAGCGTTCGGGGGAGGGTGACAGATACGCAGTATTTT. Protein sequence: CSVRGRVTDTQYF.

CDR3 nucleotide sequence: TGTGCCAGCAGCTCCTTTCCCACCCTACAAGGAAGTGGGAATGAGCAGTTCTTC. This sequence encodes CASSSFPTLQGSGNEQFF. The chain combines TRBV7-9 with TRBJ2-1; D gene unclear. Germline V lookup: CDR1 SEHNR, CDR2 FQNEAQ (reference sequence). The V gene lost 4 bases and the J gene lost 7 bases, with 26 bases spanning the gap. The CDR3 covers 18 residues.

J is TRBJ1-2 and V is TRBV29-1; TRBD1 might be the D (6 bases). Germline loops: CDR1 SQVTM, CDR2 ANQGSEA. The CDR3 spans 14 residues. V was clipped by 0 bases and J by 7 bases, with 15 bases between them. The CDR3 loop is CSVEDLGGLAGYTF. The CDR3 DNA is TGCAGCGTTGAAGACCTTGGGGGGCTAGCTGGCTACACCTTC.

This clonotype was seen only a few times. Mismatch with germline at one junction end may stem from a read error. The chain has TRBV6-1 and TRBJ2-7, with a tentative D call TRBD2 (6 bases). The CDR3 length is 11 residues. CDR1 and CDR2 (germline): MNHNS, SASEGT. DNA of the CDR3: TGTGCCAGCAGTGAAGGGTGGAGGGTGGGCTTC. Protein product: CASSEGWRVGF.

Comments on this clonotype: This could be a read error, since a much larger clone is one nucleotide away. The genes are TRBV6-2 or TRBV6-3 and TRBJ2-7; D gene unclear. Germline CDR1 and CDR2: MNHEY and SVGEGT. V gave up 2 bases and J gave up 3 bases, with 5 bases separating them. This CDR3 has 12 residues. The CDR3 coding sequence is TGTGCCAGCAGTTACCCTGACTACGAGCAGTACTTC. Residues: CASSYPDYEQYF.

This clonotype was observed a few times. The chain combines TRBV29-1 with TRBJ1-2, with D perhaps matching TRBD1 (6 bases). The CDR3 extends over 12 amino acids. The V and J ends lost 2 bases and 7 bases respectively, with 11 bases between them. CDR1 and CDR2 (germline): SQVTM, ANQGSEA. CDR3 in DNA: TGCAGCGTTGAACCAGGGGAAGGTGGCTACACCTTC. Translated: CSVEPGEGGYTF.